This T cell receptor beta chain was recorded in a study of T cell repertoires in cytomegalovirus infection. Study information: CMV epitopes, recently identified HLA-C-restricted and well-studied HLA-B-restricted, were used. Public TCR beta signatures marked donors with CMV infection and the matching HLA.

TCRdb fed the reads into MiXCR, producing one record per CDR3 protein. The table has approximately 910,000 distinct CDR3 sequences, less than 40% seen once; the top ten hold over 11%. The germline V gene has CDR1 MNHNS and CDR2 SASEGT. Trimming took 5 bases from V and 7 from J, leaving 12 bases between them. The CDR3 runs to 13 residues. This clonotype has a handful of counts. Its antigen is not identified. Whole-study findings and limits: CMV-specific HLA-C-restricted TCR beta clonotypes dominated the ex vivo response.

This clonotype originated in a human donor in good health (CMV status not recorded). Some clones in this sample may be carry-over from other donors' samples. The sample was cultured CD8+ T cells from PBMCs, taken from culture after CMV antigen stimulation. The gene calls are TRBV6-1 and TRBJ2-1; perhaps TRBD1 as D (5 bases). In DNA, the CDR3 is TGTGCCAGCAGTCTTCCAGGGTGGAATGAGCAGTTCTTC. Translated: CASSLPGWNEQFF.